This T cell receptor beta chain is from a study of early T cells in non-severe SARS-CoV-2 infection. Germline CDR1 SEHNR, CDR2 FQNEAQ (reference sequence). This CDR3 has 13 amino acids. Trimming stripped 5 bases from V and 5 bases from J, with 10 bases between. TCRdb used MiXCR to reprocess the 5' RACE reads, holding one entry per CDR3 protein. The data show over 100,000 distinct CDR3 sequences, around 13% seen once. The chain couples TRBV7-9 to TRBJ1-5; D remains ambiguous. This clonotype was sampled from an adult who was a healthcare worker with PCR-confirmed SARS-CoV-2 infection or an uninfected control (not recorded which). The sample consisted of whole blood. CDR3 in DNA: TGTGCCAGCAGCCTACGGACTGATCAGCCCCAGCATTTT. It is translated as CASSLRTDQPQHF.